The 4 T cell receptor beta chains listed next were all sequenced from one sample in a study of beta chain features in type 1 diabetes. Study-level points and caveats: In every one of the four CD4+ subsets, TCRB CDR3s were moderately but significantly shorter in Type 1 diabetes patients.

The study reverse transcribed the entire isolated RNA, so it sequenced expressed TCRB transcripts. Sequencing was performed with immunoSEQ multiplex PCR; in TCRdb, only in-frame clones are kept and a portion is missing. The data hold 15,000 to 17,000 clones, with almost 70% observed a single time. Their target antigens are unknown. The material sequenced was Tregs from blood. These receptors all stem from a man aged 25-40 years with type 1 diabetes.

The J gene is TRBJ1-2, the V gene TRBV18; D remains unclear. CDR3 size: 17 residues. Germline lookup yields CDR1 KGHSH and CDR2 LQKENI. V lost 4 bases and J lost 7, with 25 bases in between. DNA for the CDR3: TGTGCCAGCTCACAAAACCCAGTTGGAACGGTCCGGGGTGGCTACACCTTC. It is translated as CASSQNPVGTVRGGYTF. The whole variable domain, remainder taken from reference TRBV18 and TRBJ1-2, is NAGVMQNPRHLVRRRGQEARLRCSPMKGHSHVYWYRQLPEEGLKFMVYLQKENIIDESGMPKERFSAEFPKEGPSILRIQQVVRGDSAAYFCASSQNPVGTVRGGYTFGSGTRLTVV.

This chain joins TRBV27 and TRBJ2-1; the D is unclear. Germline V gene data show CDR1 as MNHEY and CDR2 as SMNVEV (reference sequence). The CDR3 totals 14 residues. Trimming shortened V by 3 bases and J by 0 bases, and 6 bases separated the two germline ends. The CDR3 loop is CASSLSFSYNEQFF. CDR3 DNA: TGTGCCAGCAGTTTGTCCTTCTCCTACAATGAGCAGTTCTTC.

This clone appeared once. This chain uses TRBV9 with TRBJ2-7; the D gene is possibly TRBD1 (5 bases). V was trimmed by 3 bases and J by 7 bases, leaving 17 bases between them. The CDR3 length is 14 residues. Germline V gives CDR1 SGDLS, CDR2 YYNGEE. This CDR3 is CASSAQQGVGEQYF. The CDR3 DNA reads TGTGCCAGCAGCGCCCAACAAGGGGTGGGTGAGCAGTACTTC.

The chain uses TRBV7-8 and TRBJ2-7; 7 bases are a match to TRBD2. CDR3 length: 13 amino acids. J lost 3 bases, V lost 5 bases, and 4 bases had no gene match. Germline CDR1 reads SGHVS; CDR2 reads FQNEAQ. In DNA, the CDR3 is TGTGCCAGCAGCCCACAGCGGGACTACGAGCAGTACTTC. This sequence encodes CASSPQRDYEQYF. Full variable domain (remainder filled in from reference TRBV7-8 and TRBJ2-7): GAGVSQSPRYKVAKRGQDVALRCDPISGHVSLFWYQQALGQGPEFLTYFQNEAQLDKSGLPSDRFFAERPEGSVSTLKIQRTQQEDSAVYLCASSPQRDYEQYFGPGTRLTVT.